These 24 T cell receptor beta chains came from one sample sequenced in a study of CD8+ T cells in alopecia areata. cDNA serving as the sequencing template came from extracted, reverse transcribed RNA. TCRdb's table, derived via immunoSEQ multiplex PCR, lists solely in-frame clones and lacks some. The repertoire consists of around 250,000 clones, with under 80% occurring once and the leading ten covering about 1.3%. Material: CD4+ T cells sorted from blood, obtained at week 0. These receptors were obtained from a human donor with alopecia areata.

As DNA, the CDR3 is TGTGCCAGCAACGTACAGGGGGTCTCACACGAGCAGTACTTC. This codes for CASNVQGVSHEQYF. The chain is built from TRBV6-6 and TRBJ2-7; TRBD1 agrees at 8 bases. The CDR3 runs to 14 residues. V was clipped by 7 bases and J by 5 bases; unmatched bases: 10. Germline CDR1 is MNHNY and CDR2 is SVGAGI (reference sequence).

CDR3 nucleotides: TGCGCCAGCAGCGTACTAGCGGGTGGATCCTACGAGCAGTACTTC. The encoded protein is CASSVLAGGSYEQYF. The chain carries TRBV5-1 and TRBJ2-7; the match to TRBD2 covers 9 bases. Trimming took 4 bases from V and 1 from J; bases not matched to a gene: 6. This CDR3 is built from 15 residues. Germline CDR1 SGHRS, CDR2 YFSETQ.

In DNA form, the CDR3 reads TGCGCCAGCAGCCCGCGGACTAGCGGACAAGAGACCCAGTACTTC. Residues: CASSPRTSGQETQYF. The rearrangement uses TRBV5-1 and TRBJ2-5, with 10 bases identical to TRBD2. Germline loops: CDR1 SGHRS, CDR2 YFSETQ. The CDR3 runs 15 residues. The trim removed 4 bases at V and 2 bases at J, leaving 5 bases unmatched.

As for this clone: The sample holds other DNA sequences that translate to the same CDR3. This rearrangement joins TRBV29-1 to TRBJ1-2; D possibly corresponds to TRBD1 (6 bases). Per germline, CDR1 SQVTM and CDR2 ANQGSEA. The CDR3 length is 12 residues. Trimming left V 4 bases short and J 8 bases short, with 14 bases between. CDR3 nucleotides: TGCAGCGTTGCTGGGCAGGGGCACGGCTACACCTTC. The encoded protein is CSVAGQGHGYTF.

This sequence joins TRBV19 and TRBJ1-1; D is perhaps TRBD1 (6 bases). The germline gives CDR1 LNHDA, CDR2 SQIVND (reference sequence). The V and J ends lost 5 bases and 2 bases respectively, with 15 bases between them. This CDR3 comprises 15 residues. CDR3 DNA sequence: TGTGCCAGTAGTCGTAGACAGGCGATCAACACTGAAGCTTTCTTT. It is translated as CASSRRQAINTEAFF. The full variable domain, its missing parts supplied by reference TRBV19 and TRBJ1-1, is DGGITQSPKYLFRKEGQNVTLSCEQNLNHDAMYWYRQDPGQGLRLIYYSQIVNDFQKGDIAEGYSVSREKKESFPLTVTSAQKNPTAFYLCASSRRQAINTEAFFGQGTRLTVV.

In this sample, this clone turned up a few times. The rearrangement joins TRBV6-5 to TRBJ1-1; D ambiguous. The V end was cut by 2 bases, the J end by 1 base, with 8 bases between. From germline, CDR1 is MNHEY and CDR2 SVGAGI. The CDR3 contains 14 residues. The CDR3 region has the DNA TGTGCCAGCAGTTACACAAACTCGAACACTGAAGCTTTCTTT. It specifies CASSYTNSNTEAFF.

A few counts support this clone. This sequence joins TRBV29-1 and TRBJ1-1, with no clear D. The CDR3 has 12 amino acids. The germline CDR1 and CDR2 sequences are SQVTM and ANQGSEA. The germline V and J ends were trimmed by 3 bases and 7 bases, with 12 bases remaining between them. CDR3 loop: CSVDVWQSEAFF. In nucleotides, the CDR3 is TGCAGCGTTGACGTTTGGCAGAGTGAAGCTTTCTTT.

The genes are TRBV27 and TRBJ2-2; perhaps TRBD1 as D (6 bases). Germline V gene sequence: CDR1 MNHEY, CDR2 SMNVEV (reference sequence). The CDR3 is 14 amino acids. Trimming removed 2 bases from V and 7 bases from J, with 11 bases in between. The CDR3 sequence is CASSLTGWGGELFF. The CDR3 DNA is TGTGCCAGCAGTTTAACAGGGTGGGGCGGGGAGCTGTTTTTT.

Note on this clone: The same CDR3 is also encoded by other DNA sequences in this sample. The V call is TRBV30, the J call TRBJ2-7, with D hard to call. Per the germline V gene, CDR1 is GTSNPN and CDR2 is SVGIG (reference sequence). The CDR3 covers 12 residues. The V end lost 0 bases, the J end lost 3 bases, and 6 bases lay between the germline ends. The CDR3 here is CAWSVGGYEQYF. The CDR3 nucleotides are TGTGCCTGGAGTGTGGGTGGCTACGAGCAGTACTTC.

The chain couples TRBV14 to TRBJ2-1; no clear D gene. Deletions cut 0 bases from V and 7 bases from J, with 7 bases between. The CDR3 has 13 residues. The germline CDR1 and CDR2 sequences are SGHDN and FVKESK. CDR3 in DNA: TGTGCCAGCAGCCAAGACAGAAATAATGAGCAGTTCTTC. This codes for CASSQDRNNEQFF.

In this sample, this clone turned up once. Germline and junction disagree at one end, which may indicate a read error. The rearrangement uses TRBV5-6 and TRBJ2-3, with TRBD2 matching over 7 bases. The CDR3 has 17 residues. CDR1 and CDR2 from the germline V gene are SGHDT and YYEEEE. The CDR3, as DNA: TGTGCCAGCAACTTGAAGTGGGTAGGACTAGATACAGATACGCAGTATTTT. It encodes CASNLKWVGLDTDTQYF.

V and J are TRBV12-5 and TRBJ2-7, with D perhaps TRBD1 or TRBD2 (5 bases each). With 6 bases removed from V and 0 bases from J, the gap between germline ends came to 15 bases. CDR3 size: 15 residues. Germline V CDR1 and CDR2: LGHNT, FRNRAP. The CDR3 DNA reads TGTGCTAGTGGCTCCTGGGGACCCAACTCCTACGAGCAGTACTTC. Its protein is CASGSWGPNSYEQYF.

This chain connects TRBV29-1 to TRBJ2-7; 11 bases agree with TRBD1. This CDR3 has 14 amino acids. Germline V CDR1 and CDR2: SQVTM, ANQGSEA. The V segment lost 6 bases and the J segment 2 bases; nucleotides outside the gene matches: 6. The DNA of the CDR3 is TGCAGCGTCGCAGGGACAGGGGGTCCCTACGAGCAGTACTTC. Translated: CSVAGTGGPYEQYF.

This clone was recorded a few times. The chain uses TRBV29-1 and TRBJ2-3; D gene unclear. From germline, CDR1 is SQVTM and CDR2 ANQGSEA. This CDR3 is 12 amino acids long. V shed 5 bases and J shed 1 base, with 7 bases lying between them. DNA of the CDR3: TGCAGCGTTCGACGGGGCACAGATACGCAGTATTTT. It yields the protein CSVRRGTDTQYF.

The V and J genes are TRBV7-9 and TRBJ2-3; D assignment may be TRBD1 or TRBD2 (5 bases each). The CDR3 totals 12 residues. From germline, CDR1 is SEHNR and CDR2 FQNEAQ (reference sequence). V shed 1 base and J shed 10 bases, with 9 bases lying between them. CDR3 in amino acids: CASSLEGPSQYF. The CDR3 bases are TGTGCCAGCAGCTTAGAGGGACCTTCGCAGTATTTT.

This clone appeared a few times. This chain joins TRBV6-6 and TRBJ2-2; D is undetermined. The CDR3 length is 16 residues. With 5 bases removed from V and 4 bases from J, the gap between germline ends came to 17 bases. The germline gives CDR1 MNHNY, CDR2 SVGAGI (reference sequence). CDR3 DNA sequence: TGTGCCAGCAGTGGCGCCGGGCTAGTGAGCACCGGGGAGCTGTTTTTT. Amino acid sequence: CASSGAGLVSTGELFF.

This clone was recorded only once. The chain uses TRBV9 and TRBJ1-2; 11 nucleotides agree with TRBD1. V lost 3 bases and J lost 7; bases outside the gene matches: 5. Germline V lookup: CDR1 SGDLS, CDR2 YYNGEE. This CDR3 comprises 14 residues. CDR3 bases: TGTGCCAGCAGCGCGGACAGGGGGCTGGGTGGCTACACCTTC. It encodes CASSADRGLGGYTF.

This clone was found a few times. The chain employs TRBV11-1 and TRBJ2-5; 7 bases fit TRBD1. This CDR3 is 12 amino acids long. The germline V gene encodes CDR1 SGHAT and CDR2 FQDESV (reference sequence). Trimming cost V 5 bases and J 5 bases; bases outside gene matches: 2. The CDR3 loop reads CASSTDRETQYF. Here the CDR3 DNA reads TGTGCCAGCAGCACGGACAGGGAGACCCAGTACTTC.

The genes are TRBV30 and TRBJ1-2; 10 bases map to TRBD1. The CDR3 is made up of 14 amino acids. Germline lookup yields CDR1 GTSNPN and CDR2 SVGIG (reference sequence). With V trimmed by 2 bases and J by 7 bases, 7 bases remained unmatched. Written as DNA, the CDR3 is TGTGCCTGGAGTCGGGGACAGGGGAAAGGTGGCTACACCTTC. Translating it yields CAWSRGQGKGGYTF. Complete variable domain (other parts from reference TRBV30 and TRBJ1-2): SQTIHQWPATLVQPVGSPLSLECTVEGTSNPNLYWYRQAAGRGLQLLFYSVGIGQISSEVPQNLSASRPQDRQFILSSKKLLLSDSGFYLCAWSRGQGKGGYTFGSGTRLTVV.

The rearrangement links TRBV2 to TRBJ2-3; TRBD2 matches at 11 bases. This CDR3 contains 15 residues. Germline V gene lookup returns CDR1 SNHLY and CDR2 FYNNEI. V shed 9 bases, J shed 1 base, and the junction held 6 bases outside the gene matches. This chain's CDR3 is CASPSGGPGTDTQYF. As DNA, the CDR3 is TGTGCCAGTCCTAGCGGGGGGCCCGGCACAGATACGCAGTATTTT.

This clone was recorded once. V gene TRBV7-3 combines with J gene TRBJ1-2; 8 nucleotides align to TRBD1. Losses at the gene ends were 4 bases for V and 3 bases for J; bases not matched to a gene: 7. From germline, CDR1 is SGHTA and CDR2 FQGTGA. The CDR3 totals 15 residues. For the CDR3, the DNA is TGTGCCAGCAGCTCGGTCAACAGGGGGGACTATGGCTACACCTTC. Amino acids: CASSSVNRGDYGYTF.

V and J are TRBV29-1 and TRBJ1-5, with D perhaps matching TRBD1 (6 bases). Germline CDR1 SQVTM, CDR2 ANQGSEA. This CDR3 spans 13 amino acids. V shed 4 bases and J shed 0 bases, with 7 bases lying between them. CDR3: CSVGTVSNQPQHF. Here the CDR3 DNA reads TGCAGCGTTGGGACAGTTAGCAATCAGCCCCAGCATTTT.

This clone was counted between two and nine times. V and J are TRBV6-6 and TRBJ1-1; D ambiguous. This CDR3 is built from 12 residues. Trimming took off 5 bases at V and 0 bases at J, with 4 bases between the two ends. The germline V gene encodes CDR1 MNHNY and CDR2 SVGAGI (reference sequence). The CDR3 DNA follows: TGTGCCAGCAGTCGTATGAACACTGAAGCTTTCTTT. It translates to CASSRMNTEAFF.

The chain uses TRBV7-9 and TRBJ2-6, with no clear D. With 8 bases removed from V and 0 bases from J, the gap between germline ends came to 5 bases. Germline assignment: CDR1 SEHNR and CDR2 FQNEAQ (reference sequence). The CDR3 runs to 13 residues. The CDR3 is CASGDSGANVLTF. As DNA, the CDR3 is TGTGCCAGCGGGGACTCTGGGGCCAACGTCCTGACTTTC.